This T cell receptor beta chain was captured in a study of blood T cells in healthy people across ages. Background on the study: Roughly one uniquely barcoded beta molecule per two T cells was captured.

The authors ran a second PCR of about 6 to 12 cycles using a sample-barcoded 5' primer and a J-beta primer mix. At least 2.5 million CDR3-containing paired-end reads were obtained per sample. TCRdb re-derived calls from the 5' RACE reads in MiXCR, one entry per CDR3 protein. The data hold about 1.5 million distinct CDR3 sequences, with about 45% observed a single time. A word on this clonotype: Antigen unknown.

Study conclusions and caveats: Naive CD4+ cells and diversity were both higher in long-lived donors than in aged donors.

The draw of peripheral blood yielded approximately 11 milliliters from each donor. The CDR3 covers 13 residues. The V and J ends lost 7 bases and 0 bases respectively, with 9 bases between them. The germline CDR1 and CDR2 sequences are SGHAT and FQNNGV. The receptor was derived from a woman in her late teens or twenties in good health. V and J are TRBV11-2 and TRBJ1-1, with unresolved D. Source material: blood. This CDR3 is CASNPTLNTEAFF. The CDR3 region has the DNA TGTGCCAGCAACCCCACCTTGAACACTGAAGCTTTCTTT.